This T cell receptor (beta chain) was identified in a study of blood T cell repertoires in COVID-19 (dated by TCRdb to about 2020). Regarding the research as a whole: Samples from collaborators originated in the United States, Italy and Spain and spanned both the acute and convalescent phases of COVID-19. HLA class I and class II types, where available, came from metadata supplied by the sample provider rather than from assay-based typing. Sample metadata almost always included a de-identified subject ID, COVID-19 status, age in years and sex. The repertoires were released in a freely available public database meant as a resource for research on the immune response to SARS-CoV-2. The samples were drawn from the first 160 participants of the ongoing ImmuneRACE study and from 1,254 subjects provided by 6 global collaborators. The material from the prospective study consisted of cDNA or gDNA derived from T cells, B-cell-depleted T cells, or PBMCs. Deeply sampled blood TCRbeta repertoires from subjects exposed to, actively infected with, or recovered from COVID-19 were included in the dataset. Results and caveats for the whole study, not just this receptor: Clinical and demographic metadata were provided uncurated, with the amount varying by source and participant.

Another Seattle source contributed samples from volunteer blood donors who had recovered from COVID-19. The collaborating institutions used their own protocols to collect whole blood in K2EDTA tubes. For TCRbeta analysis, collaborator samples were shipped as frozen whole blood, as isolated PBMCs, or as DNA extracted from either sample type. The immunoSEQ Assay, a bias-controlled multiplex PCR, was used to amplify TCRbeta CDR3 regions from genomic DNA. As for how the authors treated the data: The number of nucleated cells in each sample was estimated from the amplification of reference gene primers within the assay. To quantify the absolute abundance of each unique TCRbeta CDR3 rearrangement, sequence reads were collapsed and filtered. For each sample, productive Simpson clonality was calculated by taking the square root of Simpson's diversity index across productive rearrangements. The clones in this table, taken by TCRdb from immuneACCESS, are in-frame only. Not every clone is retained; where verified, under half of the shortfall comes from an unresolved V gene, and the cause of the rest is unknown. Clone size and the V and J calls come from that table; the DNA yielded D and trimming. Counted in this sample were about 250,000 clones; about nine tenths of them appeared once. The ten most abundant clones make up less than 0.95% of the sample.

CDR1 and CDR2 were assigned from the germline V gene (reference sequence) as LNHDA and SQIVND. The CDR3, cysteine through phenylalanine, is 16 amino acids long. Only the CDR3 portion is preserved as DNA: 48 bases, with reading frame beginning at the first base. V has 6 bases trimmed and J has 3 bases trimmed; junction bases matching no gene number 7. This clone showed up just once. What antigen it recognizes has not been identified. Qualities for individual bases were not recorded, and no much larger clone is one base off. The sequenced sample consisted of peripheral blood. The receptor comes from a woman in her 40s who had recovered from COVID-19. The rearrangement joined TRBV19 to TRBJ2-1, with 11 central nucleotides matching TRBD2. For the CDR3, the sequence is CASRTKGTSGYNEQFF. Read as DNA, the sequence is TGTGCCAGTAGAACAAAGGGGACTAGCGGCTACAATGAGCAGTTCTTC.